Described below is a single TCR beta chain sequence and its context. The data belong to a study of CD8 T cells in Susac syndrome. With random hexamers, reverse transcription was performed on about 0.5 to 1 ug of RNA. TCRdb reprocessed the immunoSEQ multiplex PCR reads with MiXCR, giving one entry per CDR3 protein. Counted here are around 80,000 distinct CDR3 sequences, approximately 93% occurring once; the ten biggest clones make up approximately 0.5%. The recently defined diagnostic criteria for definite or probable disease were met by the Susac syndrome patients. This CDR3 is 13 amino acids long. Germline V CDR1 and CDR2: SGHAT, FQNNGV. Trimming left V 7 bases short and J 1 base short, with 9 bases between.

The sequence was collected from a human donor with Susac syndrome. The rearrangement joins TRBV11-2 to TRBJ2-3; D remains unclear. The sequenced sample consisted of CD8+ T cells from PBMCs. The CDR3: CASKVGRTDTQYF. The CDR3 DNA reads TGTGCCAGCAAGGTGGGCCGCACAGATACGCAGTATTTT.